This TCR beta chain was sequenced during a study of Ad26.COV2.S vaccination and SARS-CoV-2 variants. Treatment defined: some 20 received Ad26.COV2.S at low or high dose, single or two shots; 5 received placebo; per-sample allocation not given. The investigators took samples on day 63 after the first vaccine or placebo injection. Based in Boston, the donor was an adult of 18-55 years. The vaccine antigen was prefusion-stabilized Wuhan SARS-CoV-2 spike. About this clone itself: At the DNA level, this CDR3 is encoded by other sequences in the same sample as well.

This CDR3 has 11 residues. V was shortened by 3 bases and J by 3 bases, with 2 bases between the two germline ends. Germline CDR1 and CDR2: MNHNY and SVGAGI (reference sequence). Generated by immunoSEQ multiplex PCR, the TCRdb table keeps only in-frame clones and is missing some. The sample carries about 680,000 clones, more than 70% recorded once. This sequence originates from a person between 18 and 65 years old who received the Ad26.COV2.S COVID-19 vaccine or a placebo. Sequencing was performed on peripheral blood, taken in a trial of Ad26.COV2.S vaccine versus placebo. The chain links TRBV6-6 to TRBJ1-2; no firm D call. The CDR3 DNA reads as TGTGCCAGCAGTTATGACTATGGCTACACCTTC. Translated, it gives CASSYDYGYTF.